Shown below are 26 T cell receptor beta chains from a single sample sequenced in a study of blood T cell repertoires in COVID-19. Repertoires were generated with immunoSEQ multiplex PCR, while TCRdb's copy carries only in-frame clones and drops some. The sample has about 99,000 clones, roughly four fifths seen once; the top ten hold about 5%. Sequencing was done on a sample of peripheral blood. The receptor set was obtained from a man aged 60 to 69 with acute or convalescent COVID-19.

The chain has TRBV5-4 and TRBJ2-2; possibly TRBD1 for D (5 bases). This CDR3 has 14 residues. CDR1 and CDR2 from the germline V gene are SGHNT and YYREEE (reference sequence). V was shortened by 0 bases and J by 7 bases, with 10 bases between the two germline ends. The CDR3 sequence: CASSLGQGGGELFF. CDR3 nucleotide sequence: TGTGCCAGCAGCTTGGGGCAGGGTGGCGGGGAGCTGTTTTTT.

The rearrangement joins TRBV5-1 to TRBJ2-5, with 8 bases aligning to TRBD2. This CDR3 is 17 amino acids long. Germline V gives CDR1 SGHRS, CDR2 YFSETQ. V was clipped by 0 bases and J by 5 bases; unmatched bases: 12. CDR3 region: CASSLGSSGGGGETQYF. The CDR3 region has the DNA TGCGCCAGCAGCTTGGGATCGAGCGGGGGAGGTGGGGAGACCCAGTACTTC.

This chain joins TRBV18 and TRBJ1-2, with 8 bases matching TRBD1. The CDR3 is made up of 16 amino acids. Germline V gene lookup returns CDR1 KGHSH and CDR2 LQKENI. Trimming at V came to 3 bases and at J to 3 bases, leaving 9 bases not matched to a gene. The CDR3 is CASSPFVTGEDYGYTF. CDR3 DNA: TGTGCCAGCTCACCCTTCGTGACAGGGGAGGACTATGGCTACACCTTC.

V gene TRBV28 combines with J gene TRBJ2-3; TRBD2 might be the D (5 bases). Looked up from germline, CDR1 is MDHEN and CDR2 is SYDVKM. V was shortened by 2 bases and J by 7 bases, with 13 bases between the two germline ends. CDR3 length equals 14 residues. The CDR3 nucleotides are TGTGCCAGCAGTTTAGGGCAGCGGAGCAATACGCAGTATTTT. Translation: CASSLGQRSNTQYF.

The CDR3 loop is CASSSPGRGGNEQFF. As DNA, the CDR3 is TGTGCCAGCAGCTCCCCAGGGCGGGGGGGCAATGAGCAGTTCTTC. The chain recombines TRBV5-4 with TRBJ2-1, with TRBD2 matching over 9 bases. Germline CDR1 SGHNT, CDR2 YYREEE (reference sequence). With 3 bases clipped from V and 6 bases from J, the junction kept 7 bases outside the gene matches. The CDR3 loop spans 15 amino acids.

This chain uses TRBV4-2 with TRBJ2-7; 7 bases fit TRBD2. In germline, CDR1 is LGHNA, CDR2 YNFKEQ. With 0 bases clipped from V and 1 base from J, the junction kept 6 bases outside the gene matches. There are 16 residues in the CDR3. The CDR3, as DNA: TGTGCCAGCAGCCAAGACTCCCCGGGAGGATCCTACGAGCAGTACTTC. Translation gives CASSQDSPGGSYEQYF.

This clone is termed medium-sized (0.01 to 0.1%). CDR3 amino acids: CACGQDEAFF. The CDR3 DNA sequence: TGTGCCTGCGGACAGGATGAAGCTTTCTTT. The chain employs TRBV30 and TRBJ1-1; 7 nucleotides match TRBD1. V trimming: 6 bases; J trimming: 7 bases; junction bases outside the gene matches: 2. Germline CDR1 GTSNPN, CDR2 SVGIG (reference sequence). The CDR3 sequence is 10 residues long.

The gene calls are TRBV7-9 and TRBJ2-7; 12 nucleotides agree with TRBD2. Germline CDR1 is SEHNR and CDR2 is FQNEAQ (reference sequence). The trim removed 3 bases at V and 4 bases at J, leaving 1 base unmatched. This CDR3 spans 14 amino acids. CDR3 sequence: CASSLTSGSYEQYF. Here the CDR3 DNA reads TGTGCCAGCAGCTTGACTAGCGGGAGTTACGAGCAGTACTTC. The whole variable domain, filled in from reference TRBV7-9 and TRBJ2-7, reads DTGVSQNPRHKITKRGQNVTFRCDPISEHNRLYWYRQTLGQGPEFLTYFQNEAQLEKSRLLSDRFSAERPKGSFSTLEIQRTEQGDSAMYLCASSLTSGSYEQYFGPGTRLTVT.

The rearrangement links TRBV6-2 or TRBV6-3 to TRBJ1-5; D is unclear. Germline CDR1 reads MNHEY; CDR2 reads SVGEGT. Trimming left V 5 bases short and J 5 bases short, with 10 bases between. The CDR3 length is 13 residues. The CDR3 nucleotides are TGTGCCAGCAGTGACATTAGTTATCAGCCCCAGCATTTT. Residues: CASSDISYQPQHF.

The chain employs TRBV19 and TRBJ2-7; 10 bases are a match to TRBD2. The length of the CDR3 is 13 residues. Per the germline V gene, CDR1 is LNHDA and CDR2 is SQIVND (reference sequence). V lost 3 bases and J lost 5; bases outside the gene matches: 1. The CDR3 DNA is TGTGCCAGTAGTATTAGCGGGAGGAACGAGCAGTACTTC. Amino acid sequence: CASSISGRNEQYF.

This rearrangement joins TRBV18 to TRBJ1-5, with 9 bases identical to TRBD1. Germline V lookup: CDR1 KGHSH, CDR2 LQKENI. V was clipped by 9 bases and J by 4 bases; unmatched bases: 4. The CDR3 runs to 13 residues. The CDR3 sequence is CASRQGVNQPQHF. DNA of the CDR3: TGTGCCAGTCGACAGGGGGTTAATCAGCCCCAGCATTTT.

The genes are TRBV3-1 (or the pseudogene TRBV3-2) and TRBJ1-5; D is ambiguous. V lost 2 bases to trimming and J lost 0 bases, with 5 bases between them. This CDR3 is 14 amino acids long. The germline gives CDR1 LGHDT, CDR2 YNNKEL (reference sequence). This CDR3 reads CASSQQYSNQPQHF. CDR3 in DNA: TGTGCCAGCAGCCAACAGTATAGCAATCAGCCCCAGCATTTT.

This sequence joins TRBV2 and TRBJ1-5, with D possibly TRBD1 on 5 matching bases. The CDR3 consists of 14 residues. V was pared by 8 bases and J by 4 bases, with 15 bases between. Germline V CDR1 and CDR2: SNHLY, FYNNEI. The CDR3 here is CASSQGEENQPQHF. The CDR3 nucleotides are TGTGCCAGCTCACAAGGGGAAGAGAATCAGCCCCAGCATTTT.

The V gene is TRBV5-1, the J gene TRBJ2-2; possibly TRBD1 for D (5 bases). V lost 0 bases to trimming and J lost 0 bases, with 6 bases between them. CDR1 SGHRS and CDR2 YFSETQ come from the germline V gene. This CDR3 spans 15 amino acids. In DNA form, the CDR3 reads TGCGCCAGCAGCTTGGGGGGCGCGAACACCGGGGAGCTGTTTTTT. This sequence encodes CASSLGGANTGELFF.

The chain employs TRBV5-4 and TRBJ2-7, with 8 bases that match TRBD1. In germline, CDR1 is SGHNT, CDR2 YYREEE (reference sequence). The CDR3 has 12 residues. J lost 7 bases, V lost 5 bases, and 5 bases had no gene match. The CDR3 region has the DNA TGTGCCAGCAGTTTTAACAGGGGGGAGCAGTACTTC. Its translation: CASSFNRGEQYF.

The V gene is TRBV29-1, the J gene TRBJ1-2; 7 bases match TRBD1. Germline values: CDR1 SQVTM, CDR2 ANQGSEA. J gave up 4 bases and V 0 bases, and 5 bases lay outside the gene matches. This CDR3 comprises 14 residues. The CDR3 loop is CSVEDPDRAYGYTF. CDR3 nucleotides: TGCAGCGTTGAAGACCCCGACAGGGCCTATGGCTACACCTTC.

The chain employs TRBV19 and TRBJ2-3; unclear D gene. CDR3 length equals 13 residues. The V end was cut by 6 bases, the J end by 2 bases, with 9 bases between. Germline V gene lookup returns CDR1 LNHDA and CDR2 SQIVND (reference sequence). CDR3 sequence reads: CASRRITTDTQYF. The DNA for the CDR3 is TGTGCCAGTAGGAGGATAACCACAGATACGCAGTATTTT.

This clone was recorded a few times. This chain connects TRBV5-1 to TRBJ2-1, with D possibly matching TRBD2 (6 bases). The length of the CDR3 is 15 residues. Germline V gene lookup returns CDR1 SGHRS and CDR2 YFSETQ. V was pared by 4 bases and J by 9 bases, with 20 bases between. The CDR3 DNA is TGCGCCAGCAGCCCATCGGCTGGCCTAGCGAGTGAGCAGTTCTTC. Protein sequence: CASSPSAGLASEQFF.

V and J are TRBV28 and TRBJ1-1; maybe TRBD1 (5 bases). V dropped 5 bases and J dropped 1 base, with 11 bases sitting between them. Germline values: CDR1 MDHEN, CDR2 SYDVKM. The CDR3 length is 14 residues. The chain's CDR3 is CASSAPGGNTEAFF. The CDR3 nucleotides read TGTGCCAGCAGTGCTCCGGGGGGGAACACTGAAGCTTTCTTT.

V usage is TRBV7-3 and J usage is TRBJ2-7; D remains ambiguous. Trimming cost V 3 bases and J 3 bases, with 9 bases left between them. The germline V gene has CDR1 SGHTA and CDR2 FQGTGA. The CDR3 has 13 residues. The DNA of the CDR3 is TGTGCCAGCAGCTTCGGCCAGCGCTACGAGCAGTACTTC. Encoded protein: CASSFGQRYEQYF. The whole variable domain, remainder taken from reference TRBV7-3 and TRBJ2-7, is GAGVSQTPSNKVTEKGKYVELRCDPISGHTALYWYRQSLGQGPEFLIYFQGTGAADDSGLPNDRFFAVRPEGSVSTLKIQRTERGDSAVYLCASSFGQRYEQYFGPGTRLTVT.

The CDR3 DNA is TGTGCCAGCAGCTTTTTCCGGGGAACTGAAGCTTTCTTT. It encodes CASSFFRGTEAFF. The V call is TRBV7-9, the J call TRBJ1-1, with D hard to call. This CDR3 region has 13 residues. Trimming took 3 bases from V and 5 from J, leaving 10 bases between them. Germline loops: CDR1 SEHNR, CDR2 FQNEAQ (reference sequence).

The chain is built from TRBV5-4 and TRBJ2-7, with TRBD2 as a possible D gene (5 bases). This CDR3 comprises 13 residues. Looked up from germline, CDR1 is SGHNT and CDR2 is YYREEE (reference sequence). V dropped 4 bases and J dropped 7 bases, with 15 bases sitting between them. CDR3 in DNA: TGTGCCAGCAGCGCGGACCGGAGGTGGGAGCAGTACTTC. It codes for CASSADRRWEQYF.

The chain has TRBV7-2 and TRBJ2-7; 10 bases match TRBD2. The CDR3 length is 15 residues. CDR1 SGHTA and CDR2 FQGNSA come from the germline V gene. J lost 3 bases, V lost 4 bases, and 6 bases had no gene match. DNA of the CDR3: TGTGCCAGCAGCTCTACTAGCGGGACCTTCTACGAGCAGTACTTC. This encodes CASSSTSGTFYEQYF.

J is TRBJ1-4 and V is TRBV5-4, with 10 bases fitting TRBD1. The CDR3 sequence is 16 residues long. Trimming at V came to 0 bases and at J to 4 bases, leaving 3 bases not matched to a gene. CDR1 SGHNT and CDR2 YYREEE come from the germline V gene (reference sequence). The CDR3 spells CASSLGGQGGNEKLFF. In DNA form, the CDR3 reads TGTGCCAGCAGCTTGGGAGGACAGGGGGGTAATGAAAAACTGTTTTTT.

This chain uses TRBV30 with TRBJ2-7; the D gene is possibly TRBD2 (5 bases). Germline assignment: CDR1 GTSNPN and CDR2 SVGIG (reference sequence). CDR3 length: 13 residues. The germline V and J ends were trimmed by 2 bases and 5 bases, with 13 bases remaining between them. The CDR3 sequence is CAWSRGQRDEQYF. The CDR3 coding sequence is TGTGCCTGGAGTCGTGGGCAGAGGGACGAGCAGTACTTC.

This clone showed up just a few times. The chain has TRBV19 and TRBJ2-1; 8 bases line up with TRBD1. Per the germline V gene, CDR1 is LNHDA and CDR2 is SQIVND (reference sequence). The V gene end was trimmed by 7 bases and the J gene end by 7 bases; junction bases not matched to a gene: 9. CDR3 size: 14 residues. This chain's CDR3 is CASTKPDRENEQFF. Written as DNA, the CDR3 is TGTGCCAGTACCAAACCGGACAGGGAAAATGAGCAGTTCTTC.